A single sample gave rise to the 7 T cell receptor beta chains below, sequenced in a study of cytomegalovirus exposure and HLA in healthy donors (dated by TCRdb to the late 2010s). Receptors were amplified or captured by the immunoSEQ multiplex PCR assay. What TCRdb holds here is the immuneACCESS table cut down to in-frame rearrangements. Part of the clones is not present; checked against another copy, under half of the missing clones reflect an unresolved V gene, and the others are unexplained. For this sample there are tens of thousands of clones; around 94% appear just once. The ten largest clonotypes hold more than 2.5% of the sample. Sample: PBMCs. The receptors here all came from a woman between 18 and 29 years old in good health and CMV-seropositive.

The CDR3 coding sequence is TGTGCCAGCAGCCTACAGGTTTTATATCGCTACAATGAGCAGTTCTTC. Protein sequence: CASSLQVLYRYNEQFF. This rearrangement joins TRBV27 to TRBJ2-1; tentatively, D is TRBD1 (5 bases). The germline V and J ends were trimmed by 6 bases and 3 bases, with 18 bases remaining between them. This CDR3 spans 16 amino acids. The germline V gene has CDR1 MNHEY and CDR2 SMNVEV (reference sequence).

The chain joins TRBV19 to TRBJ1-5; D gene uncertain. This CDR3 comprises 15 residues. V dropped 1 base and J dropped 7 bases, with 14 bases sitting between them. Germline V gene data show CDR1 as LNHDA and CDR2 as SQIVND (reference sequence). The CDR3 is CASSIGGRGVQPQHF. For the CDR3, the DNA is TGTGCCAGTAGTATAGGCGGGCGGGGAGTACAGCCCCAGCATTTT.

The gene calls are TRBV7-2 and TRBJ2-7, with D maybe TRBD2 (5 bases). Germline CDR1 is SGHTA and CDR2 is FQGNSA. Trimming stripped 4 bases from V and 6 bases from J, with 16 bases between. CDR3 length: 14 amino acids. CDR3 in amino acids: CASSSTPLAVEQYF. The CDR3 DNA sequence: TGTGCCAGCAGCTCCACGCCCCTAGCCGTCGAGCAGTACTTC. Full variable domain (rest looked up from reference TRBV7-2 and TRBJ2-7): GAGVSQSPSNKVTEKGKDVELRCDPISGHTALYWYRQSLGQGLEFLIYFQGNSAPDKSGLPSDRFSAERTGGSVSTLTIQRTQQEDSAVYLCASSSTPLAVEQYFGPGTRLTVT.

The chain links TRBV27 to TRBJ2-6; 9 bases line up with TRBD1. There are 18 residues in the CDR3. Trimming cost V 7 bases and J 0 bases; bases outside gene matches: 10. Germline CDR1 is MNHEY and CDR2 is SMNVEV (reference sequence). CDR3 nucleotides: TGTGCCAGCAATATAACCAGGGACAGGGACTCTGGGGCCAACGTCCTGACTTTC. Protein: CASNITRDRDSGANVLTF.

By share, this clone counts as medium-sized (0.01 to 0.1%). The chain combines TRBV30 with TRBJ2-2, with 10 bases that match TRBD2. CDR3 size: 16 residues. Germline V gene data show CDR1 as GTSNPN and CDR2 as SVGIG (reference sequence). Trimming cost V 4 bases and J 4 bases; bases outside gene matches: 9. This CDR3 reads CAWKALAGDITGELFF. In DNA, the CDR3 is TGTGCCTGGAAGGCTCTAGCGGGGGATATCACCGGGGAGCTGTTTTTT.

V is TRBV2 and J is TRBJ1-5; a possible D gene is TRBD1 (6 bases). Trimming stripped 2 bases from V and 0 bases from J, with 8 bases between. Germline lookup yields CDR1 SNHLY and CDR2 FYNNEI. CDR3 length: 15 residues. The CDR3 region is CASSESGHSNQPQHF. CDR3 sequence (DNA): TGTGCCAGCAGTGAATCGGGACATAGCAATCAGCCCCAGCATTTT. Filled out from reference TRBV2 and TRBJ1-5, the complete variable domain reads EPEVTQTPSHQVTQMGQEVILRCVPISNHLYFYWYRQILGQKVEFLVSFYNNEISEKSEIFDDQFSVERPDGSNFTLKIRSTKLEDSAMYFCASSESGHSNQPQHFGDGTRLSIL.

CDR3 sequence (DNA): TGTGCCAGCAGCTCCTACCTCACCGGGGAGCTGTTTTTT. This sequence encodes CASSSYLTGELFF. J is TRBJ2-2 and V is TRBV7-2; D not resolved. Trimming removed 4 bases from V and 4 bases from J, with 7 bases in between. CDR3 length: 13 residues. Germline CDR1 is SGHTA and CDR2 is FQGNSA.